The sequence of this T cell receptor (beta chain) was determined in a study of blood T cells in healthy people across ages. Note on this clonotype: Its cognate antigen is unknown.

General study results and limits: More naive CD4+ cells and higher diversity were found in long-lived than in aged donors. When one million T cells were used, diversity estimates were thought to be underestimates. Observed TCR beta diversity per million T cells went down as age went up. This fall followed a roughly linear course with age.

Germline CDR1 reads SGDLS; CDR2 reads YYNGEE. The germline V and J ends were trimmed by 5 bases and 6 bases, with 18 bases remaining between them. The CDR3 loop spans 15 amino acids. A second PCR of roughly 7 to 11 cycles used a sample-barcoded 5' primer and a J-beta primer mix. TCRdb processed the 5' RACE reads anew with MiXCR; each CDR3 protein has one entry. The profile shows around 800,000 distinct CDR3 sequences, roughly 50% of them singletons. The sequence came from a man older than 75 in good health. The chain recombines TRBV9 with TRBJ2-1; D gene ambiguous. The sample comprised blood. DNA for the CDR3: TGTGCCAGCAGAGCTGACGGTCTTACCTCCAATGAGCAGTTCTTC. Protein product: CASRADGLTSNEQFF.